Each of the 27 T cell receptor beta chains below was sequenced from the same sample in a study of shared clonotypes between healthy human individuals. Generated by immunoSEQ multiplex PCR, the TCRdb table keeps only in-frame clones and is missing some. This sample has around 300,000 clones, with around 86% found just once. The sample taken for sequencing was memory CD8+ T cells sorted from blood. As to subset: CD45RO+ cells pooled with CCR7-negative TemRA cells. The receptors derive from a man aged 18 to 29 in good health.

This chain uses TRBV4-1 with TRBJ1-5; TRBD1 might be the D (6 bases). The V gene's germline CDR1 is MGHRA and CDR2 YSYEKL. V gave up 0 bases and J gave up 3 bases, with 21 bases separating them. This CDR3 contains 19 residues. The CDR3 spells CASSQEGGAGWMNNQPQHF. As DNA, the CDR3 is TGCGCCAGCAGCCAAGAAGGGGGGGCAGGGTGGATGAACAATCAGCCCCAGCATTTT.

The V and J genes are TRBV4-1 and TRBJ1-1; TRBD1 matches 10 bases. This CDR3 has 14 residues. J was trimmed by 8 bases and V by 4 bases; bases with no gene match: 7. Germline CDR1 is MGHRA and CDR2 is YSYEKL. For the CDR3, the DNA is TGCGCCAGCAGCCTCGAGAAGGGACAGGGGGAAGCTTTCTTT. This codes for CASSLEKGQGEAFF.

The chain carries TRBV2 and TRBJ2-7; the D gene could be TRBD1 or TRBD2 (5 bases each). The germline CDR1 and CDR2 sequences are SNHLY and FYNNEI. The CDR3 is 15 residues long. V lost 1 base and J lost 0, with 10 bases in between. The CDR3, as DNA: TGTGCCAGCAGTGAAGATGGGGGTAGCTCCTACGAGCAGTACTTC. It yields the protein CASSEDGGSSYEQYF. The complete variable domain, with remaining parts taken from reference TRBV2 and TRBJ2-7, reads EPEVTQTPSHQVTQMGQEVILRCVPISNHLYFYWYRQILGQKVEFLVSFYNNEISEKSEIFDDQFSVERPDGSNFTLKIRSTKLEDSAMYFCASSEDGGSSYEQYFGPGTRLTVT.

The chain couples TRBV12-5 to TRBJ2-7; tentatively, D is TRBD1 or TRBD2 (5 bases each). CDR1 and CDR2 from the germline V gene are LGHNT and FRNRAP. This CDR3 has 13 amino acids. Trimming removed 1 base from V and 2 bases from J, with 6 bases in between. The CDR3 spells CASGLEGPYEQYF. The CDR3 DNA reads as TGTGCTAGTGGTTTGGAGGGACCCTACGAGCAGTACTTC.

V usage is TRBV7-2 and J usage is TRBJ1-1, with unresolved D. The CDR3 spans 14 residues. V lost 4 bases to trimming and J lost 0 bases, with 9 bases between them. CDR1 and CDR2 from the germline V gene are SGHTA and FQGNSA. CDR3 residues: CASSYGRLNTEAFF. CDR3 sequence (DNA): TGTGCCAGCAGCTACGGACGGTTGAACACTGAAGCTTTCTTT.

J is TRBJ2-7 and V is TRBV4-1, with 10 bases that match TRBD2. Germline V gives CDR1 MGHRA, CDR2 YSYEKL. The V and J ends lost 4 bases and 3 bases, in that order; junction bases with no gene match: 0. CDR3 length: 13 amino acids. CDR3 protein: CASSRTSGYEQYF. In DNA, the CDR3 is TGCGCCAGCAGCCGGACTAGCGGCTACGAGCAGTACTTC.

The chain carries TRBV11-2 and TRBJ2-5; 12 nucleotides match TRBD2. The CDR3 loop spans 15 amino acids. V trimming: 5 bases; J trimming: 1 base; junction bases outside the gene matches: 2. Germline V gives CDR1 SGHAT, CDR2 FQNNGV. Here the CDR3 reads CASSLTSGGQETQYF. CDR3 sequence (DNA): TGTGCCAGCAGCCTGACTAGCGGGGGCCAAGAGACCCAGTACTTC.

The chain employs TRBV7-9 and TRBJ1-2; perhaps TRBD1 as D (5 bases). The V gene's germline CDR1 is SEHNR and CDR2 FQNEAQ (reference sequence). The CDR3 is 14 amino acids. Trimming took off 3 bases at V and 4 bases at J, with 12 bases between the two ends. CDR3 sequence reads: CASSFPGHFYGYTF. CDR3 coding DNA: TGTGCCAGCAGCTTCCCAGGACACTTCTATGGCTACACCTTC.

This clone appeared a few times. This chain links TRBV12-5 with TRBJ2-1, with TRBD2 matching 7 bases. Germline lookup yields CDR1 LGHNT and CDR2 FRNRAP. The CDR3 loop spans 15 amino acids. The ends lost 7 bases at V and 2 bases at J; junction bases unmatched: 8. The CDR3 reads CASALSSGAYNEQFF. DNA for the CDR3: TGTGCTAGTGCCCTTTCTAGCGGAGCCTACAATGAGCAGTTCTTC.

This sequence joins TRBV28 and TRBJ2-3, with 7 bases lining up with TRBD2. The germline V gene has CDR1 MDHEN and CDR2 SYDVKM. The junction had 5 bases not matched to a gene; V was cut back by 5 bases and J by 3 bases. The CDR3 is 14 residues long. The DNA for the CDR3 is TGTGCCAGCAGTCGCGCGGGGGAGACAGATACGCAGTATTTT. Protein product: CASSRAGETDTQYF.

This chain uses TRBV6-6 with TRBJ2-3; D not certain. V was cut by 8 bases and J by 0 bases, with 9 bases left in between. The germline V gene has CDR1 MNHNY and CDR2 SVGAGI (reference sequence). The CDR3 spans 13 residues. CDR3 loop: CASSGGSTDTQYF. The CDR3 DNA follows: TGTGCCAGCTCGGGCGGAAGCACAGATACGCAGTATTTT.

The V and J genes are TRBV11-2 and TRBJ1-1, with TRBD1 matching over 7 bases. This CDR3 has 17 residues. Germline V CDR1 and CDR2: SGHAT, FQNNGV. Trimming removed 1 base from V and 0 bases from J; junction bases left unmatched: 8. CDR3 DNA: TGTGCCAGCAGCTTAGTATATAGGGGGCGAGTGAACACTGAAGCTTTCTTT. This gives the protein CASSLVYRGRVNTEAFF.

This sequence joins TRBV6-5 and TRBJ2-7; perhaps D is TRBD1 or TRBD2 (6 bases each). V was cut by 0 bases and J by 6 bases, with 12 bases left in between. CDR1 and CDR2 from the germline V gene are MNHEY and SVGAGI. The CDR3 is 14 amino acids. The CDR3 sequence: CASSYSLGGGEQYF. The CDR3 region has the DNA TGTGCCAGCAGTTACTCGTTGGGGGGCGGCGAGCAGTACTTC.

The rearrangement links TRBV6-5 to TRBJ2-7; 14 bases align to TRBD2. V lost 6 bases and J lost 2; bases outside the gene matches: 0. CDR1 and CDR2 (germline): MNHEY, SVGAGI. The CDR3 runs to 14 residues. The CDR3 sequence is CASRGLAGAYEQYF. CDR3 nucleotide sequence: TGTGCCAGCAGGGGACTAGCGGGAGCCTACGAGCAGTACTTC.

The chain joins TRBV5-6 to TRBJ2-7; the D is unclear. Germline CDR1 reads SGHDT; CDR2 reads YYEEEE. CDR3 length equals 14 residues. V gave up 0 bases and J gave up 2 bases, with 9 bases separating them. In DNA form, the CDR3 reads TGTGCCAGCAGCTTGGCATCCTCTCCCTACGAGCAGTACTTC. Translation gives CASSLASSPYEQYF.

This clone was seen once. J is TRBJ2-5 and V is TRBV6-4; unclear D gene. CDR1 and CDR2 from the germline V gene are MRHNA and SNTAGT. The CDR3 contains 13 residues. V lost 0 bases to trimming and J lost 7 bases, with 9 bases between them. In nucleotides, the CDR3 is TGTGCCAGCAGTGACTCTGCAGGTGGGACCCAGTACTTC. Its protein is CASSDSAGGTQYF.

V gene TRBV19 combines with J gene TRBJ2-7; unclear D gene. Deletions cut 4 bases from V and 3 bases from J, with 7 bases between. Germline CDR1 LNHDA, CDR2 SQIVND (reference sequence). The CDR3 loop spans 12 amino acids. In DNA form, the CDR3 reads TGTGCCAGTAGTACGCAAGGCTACGAGCAGTACTTC. It is translated as CASSTQGYEQYF.

Of note for this clone: This CDR3 is also generated by other DNA sequences in the sample. The chain employs TRBV7-9 and TRBJ2-1; 7 bases are a match to TRBD2. CDR1 is SEHNR and CDR2 is FQNEAQ in the germline V gene (reference sequence). This CDR3 comprises 15 residues. The trim removed 3 bases at V and 0 bases at J, leaving 2 bases unmatched. The CDR3 bases are TGTGCCAGCAGCTTCCCGGGAGGCTCCTACAATGAGCAGTTCTTC. The encoded protein is CASSFPGGSYNEQFF.

The rearrangement joins TRBV21-1 to TRBJ2-3; the DNA was not compared with TRBD1, the D call given in the table. TRBV21-1 is a pseudogene. The CDR3 contains 12 residues. The CDR3 DNA follows: TGTGCCAGCACCTCAGGGACAGATACGCAGTATTTT. It yields the protein CASTSGTDTQYF.

DNA of the CDR3: TGTGCCAGCAGCCCCTACGGGACAGGGAATGGCTACACCTTC. Its protein is CASSPYGTGNGYTF. The chain employs TRBV14 and TRBJ1-2; TRBD1 agrees at 9 bases. The J segment lost 6 bases and the V segment lost 4 bases, leaving 6 bases of the junction unmatched. There are 14 residues in the CDR3. CDR1 is SGHDN and CDR2 is FVKESK in the germline V gene.

This chain links TRBV4-3 with TRBJ2-1; D is possibly TRBD1 (6 bases). V lost 0 bases to trimming and J lost 3 bases, with 9 bases between them. The CDR3 extends over 15 amino acids. Per germline, CDR1 LGHNA and CDR2 YSLEER. For the CDR3, the DNA is TGCGCCAGCAGCCAAGATCTGGACAGCTACAATGAGCAGTTCTTC. It is translated as CASSQDLDSYNEQFF.

This clone was picked up one time. The chain combines TRBV4-1 with TRBJ1-4; D remains ambiguous. The CDR3 is 14 residues long. Germline V gene lookup returns CDR1 MGHRA and CDR2 YSYEKL. V gave up 2 bases and J gave up 4 bases, with 8 bases separating them. CDR3 DNA: TGCGCCAGCAGCCAAATAGGTAGTAATGAAAAACTGTTTTTT. It codes for CASSQIGSNEKLFF.

V gene TRBV5-5 combines with J gene TRBJ2-5; 7 nucleotides line up with TRBD1. Germline CDR1 SGHKS, CDR2 YYEKEE (reference sequence). V was pared by 4 bases and J by 5 bases, with 5 bases of the junction left unmatched. The CDR3 covers 13 residues. The CDR3 DNA reads as TGTGCCAGCAGCCCTACAGGGGAGGAGACCCAGTACTTC. Encoded protein: CASSPTGEETQYF.

The J gene is TRBJ2-7, the V gene TRBV27, with D perhaps matching TRBD2 (5 bases). The V end was cut by 5 bases, the J end by 3 bases, with 11 bases between. CDR3 length: 13 residues. The germline V gene has CDR1 MNHEY and CDR2 SMNVEV (reference sequence). CDR3 residues: CASSMQGSYEQYF. The DNA of the CDR3 is TGTGCCAGCAGTATGCAAGGGAGCTACGAGCAGTACTTC.

The V gene is TRBV4-1, the J gene TRBJ1-1; D is possibly TRBD1 (5 bases). CDR1 and CDR2 (germline): MGHRA, YSYEKL. V was cut by 0 bases and J by 1 base, with 6 bases left in between. CDR3 length equals 14 residues. CDR3 in amino acids: CASSQDTGNTEAFF. In DNA, the CDR3 is TGCGCCAGCAGCCAAGATACAGGGAACACTGAAGCTTTCTTT.

The chain has TRBV2 and TRBJ1-3; D uncertain. The CDR3 spans 14 residues. Germline V gives CDR1 SNHLY, CDR2 FYNNEI. V was shortened by 9 bases and J by 0 bases, with 12 bases between the two germline ends. CDR3 DNA sequence: TGTGCCAGTGTTGCGCCTAGCTCTGGAAACACCATATATTTT. The encoded protein is CASVAPSSGNTIYF.

CDR3 amino acids: CASSLRDGPSYEQYF. In DNA, the CDR3 is TGTGCCAGCAGCTTAAGGGACGGACCTTCCTACGAGCAGTACTTC. The chain links TRBV9 to TRBJ2-7; D assignment may be TRBD1 or TRBD2 (5 bases each). V gave up 4 bases and J gave up 1 base, with 15 bases separating them. Germline V gives CDR1 SGDLS, CDR2 YYNGEE. The CDR3 has 15 residues. Filled out from reference TRBV9 and TRBJ2-7, the complete variable domain reads DSGVTQTPKHLITATGQRVTLRCSPRSGDLSVYWYQQSLDQGLQFLIQYYNGEERAKGNILERFSAQQFPDLHSELNLSSLELGDSALYFCASSLRDGPSYEQYFGPGTRLTVT.